The 25 T cell receptor beta chains below all came from one sample that was sequenced in a study of graft-versus-host responses after intestinal transplantation. The table came from immunoSEQ multiplex PCR; TCRdb's copy has only in-frame clones and leaves some out. This sample yields roughly 5,000 clones, of which 27% are seen a single time; roughly a quarter belongs to the top ten. Irradiated, violet-dye-labeled stimulators (about 200,000) were plated alongside about 200,000 CFSE-labeled responders. The material was alloreactive CD8+ T cells from a mixed lymphocyte reaction culture, obtained before transplantation. Subset: CFSE-low proliferating T cells sorted from roughly 6-day pre-transplant mixed lymphocyte reaction (GvH or HvG direction). The source of these receptors is a human patient who was an organ donor for intestinal transplantation.

The chain joins TRBV6-1 to TRBJ2-3; weak D call: TRBD2 (6 bases). Trimming cost V 1 base and J 2 bases, with 13 bases left between them. CDR3 size: 16 residues. Germline loops: CDR1 MNHNS, CDR2 SASEGT. Written as DNA, the CDR3 is TGTGCCAGCAGTGAAGGTAGCGGTGGATCCACAGATACGCAGTATTTT. It yields the protein CASSEGSGGSTDTQYF.

This clone was seen a few times. The chain carries TRBV5-6 and TRBJ2-1; 7 nucleotides match TRBD1. The V gene's germline CDR1 is SGHDT and CDR2 YYEEEE. V shed 5 bases, J shed 4 bases, and the junction held 6 bases outside the gene matches. This CDR3 has 14 amino acids. The CDR3 DNA reads TGTGCCAGCAGTACGGAGACAGGGTACAATGAGCAGTTCTTC. Translated: CASSTETGYNEQFF.

This sequence joins TRBV7-9 and TRBJ1-4, with 8 positions matching TRBD1. Germline-derived CDR1 and CDR2 are SEHNR and FQNEAQ (reference sequence). CDR3 length equals 17 residues. Losses at the gene ends were 4 bases for V and 0 bases for J; bases not matched to a gene: 7. CDR3 sequence (DNA): TGTGCCAGCAGCTCGGACAGGGAAATTGCAACTAATGAAAAACTGTTTTTT. As protein: CASSSDREIATNEKLFF.

In this sample, this clone is medium-sized (0.01 to 0.1%). This sequence joins TRBV5-1 and TRBJ1-1; TRBD1 matches at 7 bases. CDR3 length: 16 residues. J gave up 4 bases and V 0 bases, and 9 bases lay outside the gene matches. The germline CDR1 and CDR2 sequences are SGHRS and YFSETQ. The CDR3 DNA reads TGCGCCAGCAGCTTGGAGGTAGGGGGCTGGGGCACTGAAGCTTTCTTT. Its protein is CASSLEVGGWGTEAFF.

By its share, this clone is medium-sized. The J gene is TRBJ2-1, the V gene TRBV6-4; TRBD2 matches at 15 bases. The germline V gene has CDR1 MRHNA and CDR2 SNTAGT. Losses at the gene ends were 4 bases for V and 6 bases for J; bases not matched to a gene: 1. The CDR3 has 15 residues. CDR3 sequence reads: CASSGTSGGANEQFF. In nucleotides, the CDR3 is TGTGCCAGCAGTGGGACTAGCGGGGGGGCCAATGAGCAGTTCTTC.

This clone has just a few counts. This rearrangement joins TRBV10-3 to TRBJ2-4, with D hard to call. Trimming cost V 2 bases and J 0 bases, with 8 bases left between them. The CDR3 contains 15 residues. Germline CDR1 and CDR2: ENHRY and SYGVKD. CDR3 nucleotides: TGTGCCATCAGTGAGATGACAATAGCCAAAAACATTCAGTACTTC. Translating gives CAISEMTIAKNIQYF.

This clone was counted between two and nine times. The V gene is TRBV27, the J gene TRBJ2-1; unclear D gene. The CDR3 consists of 13 residues. Germline values: CDR1 MNHEY, CDR2 SMNVEV (reference sequence). Trimming removed 5 bases at V and 5 bases at J, with 10 bases between. The DNA for the CDR3 is TGTGCCAGCAGTCCTTTTCCCGACAATGAGCAGTTCTTC. It is translated as CASSPFPDNEQFF.

The count of this clone is one. This chain joins TRBV19 and TRBJ2-7; TRBD2 agrees at 7 bases. Trimming at V came to 8 bases and at J to 1 base, leaving 8 bases not matched to a gene. Per germline, CDR1 LNHDA and CDR2 SQIVND (reference sequence). CDR3 size: 14 residues. The CDR3, as DNA: TGTGCCAGTCGGGAGGCCTCTTCGTCCTACGAGCAGTACGTC. Its protein is CASREASSSYEQYV.

As concerns this clone: Other DNA sequences from this sample encode an identical CDR3 as well. V and J are TRBV4-1 and TRBJ2-1; possible D gene TRBD1, 6 bases. V lost 1 base to trimming and J lost 1 base, with 11 bases between them. Germline CDR1 reads MGHRA; CDR2 reads YSYEKL. The CDR3 extends over 16 amino acids. CDR3 sequence reads: CASSQVLQGSYNEQFF. CDR3 nucleotides: TGCGCCAGCAGCCAAGTCTTACAGGGATCCTACAATGAGCAGTTCTTC.

This clone is deemed medium-sized. The V call is TRBV10-3, the J call TRBJ2-7, with a possible D match to TRBD1 (5 bases). Deletions cut 3 bases from V and 4 bases from J, with 10 bases between. The germline V gene encodes CDR1 ENHRY and CDR2 SYGVKD. The CDR3 is 13 amino acids. The CDR3 DNA follows: TGTGCCATCAGTGACAGGGAAACTTACGAGCAGTACGTC. It translates to CAISDRETYEQYV.

This clone has just one count. The chain links TRBV4-1 to TRBJ1-2; D uncertain. The V and J ends lost 4 bases and 0 bases respectively, with 12 bases between them. The V gene's germline CDR1 is MGHRA and CDR2 YSYEKL. The CDR3 loop spans 15 amino acids. The CDR3 region has the DNA TGCGCCAGCAGCCGGTTGGCTACAGCTAACTATGGCTACACCTTC. This sequence encodes CASSRLATANYGYTF.

Many counts were recorded for this clone. The chain couples TRBV27 to TRBJ2-3; 10 bases match TRBD2. CDR1 and CDR2 from the germline V gene are MNHEY and SMNVEV (reference sequence). V trimming: 7 bases; J trimming: 4 bases; junction bases outside the gene matches: 2. The CDR3 length is 13 residues. CDR3 loop: CASKRGGPDTQYF. The DNA of the CDR3 is TGTGCCAGCAAGCGGGGGGGCCCAGATACGCAGTATTTT.

On this clone itself: Its ends do not fully match the called genes, so a read error is possible. V is TRBV6-4 and J is TRBJ1-5, with TRBD1 matching 10 bases. CDR3 length: 15 amino acids. Germline assignment: CDR1 MRHNA and CDR2 SNTAGT. Here the CDR3 reads CASGISTGGKQPQHF. CDR3 sequence (DNA): TGTGCCAGCGGTATATCGACAGGGGGCAAACAGCCCCAGCATTTT.

This clone is medium-sized (0.01 to 0.1%) in the sample. DNA of the CDR3: TGTGCCAGCAGCGTCCGGGTTGGGGAGACCCAGTACTTC. This sequence encodes CASSVRVGETQYF. The chain couples TRBV7-6 to TRBJ2-5; D unclear. The CDR3 loop spans 13 amino acids. CDR1 and CDR2 (germline): SGHVS, FNYEAQ. Trimming took off 5 bases at V and 5 bases at J, with 12 bases between the two ends.

This clone showed up just a few times. The sample holds other DNA sequences that translate to the same CDR3. This chain uses TRBV7-7 with TRBJ1-2; D perhaps matches TRBD1 (6 bases). This CDR3 spans 13 amino acids. V was pared by 2 bases and J by 8 bases, with 12 bases between. CDR1 is SSHAT, CDR2 FNYEAQ, per germline (reference sequence). The CDR3 is CASSLTPGEGYTF. The CDR3 bases are TGTGCCAGCAGCTTAACCCCAGGGGAGGGCTACACCTTC.

This chain uses TRBV30 with TRBJ2-2; TRBD1 matches at 7 bases. Per the germline V gene, CDR1 is GTSNPN and CDR2 is SVGIG (reference sequence). CDR3 size: 14 residues. V lost 2 bases, J lost 7 bases, and 7 bases stayed unmatched. For the CDR3, the DNA is TGTGCCTGGAGTTACGGGACAGCTATCGGGGAGCTGTTTTTT. Amino acids: CAWSYGTAIGELFF.

This clone counts as medium-sized (0.01 to 0.1%). The chain couples TRBV6-5 to TRBJ2-3; the match to TRBD1 covers 8 bases. Per the germline V gene, CDR1 is MNHEY and CDR2 is SVGAGI. There are 12 residues in the CDR3. The V and J ends lost 5 bases and 9 bases, in that order; junction bases with no gene match: 4. In DNA form, the CDR3 reads TGTGCCAGCAGTCCTTGGACAGGGACGCAGTATTTT. It specifies CASSPWTGTQYF.

For the CDR3, the DNA is TGCGCCAGCAGTCTCATCACCCGGGACAGGGGTGAAGCTTTCTTT. Its protein product is CASSLITRDRGEAFF. This sequence joins TRBV23-1 and TRBJ1-1; 10 positions match TRBD1. TRBV23-1 is reported as an ORF; its role is uncertain. Trimming at V came to 4 bases and at J to 7 bases, leaving 9 bases not matched to a gene. The CDR3 consists of 15 residues.

A word on this clone: One junction end disagrees with the germline gene, perhaps due to a read error. The chain recombines TRBV15 with TRBJ2-3; D might be TRBD1 (6 bases). Germline V CDR1 and CDR2: LNHNV, YYDKDF (reference sequence). This CDR3 contains 16 residues. CDR3 residues: CATSSLGATSTDTQYF. The CDR3 DNA reads TGTGCCACCAGCAGTTTGGGGGCTACCAGCACTGATACGCAGTATTTT.

The chain links TRBV21-1 to TRBJ1-4; the table gives TRBD1 as D, unverified against the DNA. TRBV21-1 is a documented pseudogene. CDR3 size: 19 residues. The CDR3 DNA follows: TGTGCCAGCAGCAATCGAGGCCCAAACTCGGGACAGGGCAATGAAAAACTGTTTTTT. This gives the protein CASSNRGPNSGQGNEKLFF.

The chain recombines TRBV6-5 with TRBJ1-5, with D possibly being TRBD1 (6 bases). Germline CDR1 is MNHEY and CDR2 is SVGAGI. The V gene lost 4 bases and the J gene lost 3 bases, with 13 bases spanning the gap. The length of the CDR3 is 15 residues. The CDR3 coding sequence is TGTGCCAGCAGTTTAACAGGGAACTACAATCAGCCCCAGCATTTT. Translated, it gives CASSLTGNYNQPQHF.

By share of the sample, this clone is medium-sized. J is TRBJ2-1 and V is TRBV19; weak D call: TRBD1 (6 bases). Trimming took 6 bases from V and 1 from J, leaving 13 bases between them. There are 15 residues in the CDR3. Germline V gene data show CDR1 as LNHDA and CDR2 as SQIVND (reference sequence). The CDR3 DNA sequence: TGTGCCAGTAGCACAGGGTTGGGGTCCTACAATGAGCAGTTCTTC. Its protein product is CASSTGLGSYNEQFF.

This clone is deemed medium-sized (0.01 to 0.1%). V usage is TRBV6-1 and J usage is TRBJ1-1; D ambiguous. The CDR3 length is 16 residues. V was pared by 3 bases and J by 1 base, with 15 bases between. Germline CDR1 and CDR2: MNHNS and SASEGT. Here the CDR3 reads CASSDGGLVRNTEAFF. CDR3 nucleotide sequence: TGTGCCAGCAGTGATGGCGGGTTAGTGAGGAACACTGAAGCTTTCTTT.

This clone was seen a few times. The chain recombines TRBV7-9 with TRBJ2-1, with D maybe TRBD2 (5 bases). Trimming pared 5 bases from V and 7 bases from J, leaving 21 bases between. Germline V lookup: CDR1 SEHNR, CDR2 FQNEAQ (reference sequence). CDR3 length: 16 amino acids. The CDR3 loop reads CASSPPWGDGLNEQFF. In DNA, the CDR3 is TGTGCCAGCAGCCCACCCTGGGGAGACGGTTTGAATGAGCAGTTCTTC. Together with reference TRBV7-9 and TRBJ2-1, the CDR3 gives the full variable domain: DTGVSQNPRHKITKRGQNVTFRCDPISEHNRLYWYRQTLGQGPEFLTYFQNEAQLEKSRLLSDRFSAERPKGSFSTLEIQRTEQGDSAMYLCASSPPWGDGLNEQFFGPGTRLTVL.

This clone was seen more than once but under ten times. The rearrangement links TRBV5-3 to TRBJ2-7; a possible D gene is TRBD1 (5 bases). TRBV5-3 is flagged as an ORF with uncertain function. Trimming stripped 4 bases from V and 6 bases from J, with 23 bases between. The CDR3 is made up of 16 amino acids. The DNA for the CDR3 is TGTGCCAGAAGCGGGATAAGCCTAACAGGAAAACGCGAGCAGTACGTC. Amino acids: CARSGISLTGKREQYV.